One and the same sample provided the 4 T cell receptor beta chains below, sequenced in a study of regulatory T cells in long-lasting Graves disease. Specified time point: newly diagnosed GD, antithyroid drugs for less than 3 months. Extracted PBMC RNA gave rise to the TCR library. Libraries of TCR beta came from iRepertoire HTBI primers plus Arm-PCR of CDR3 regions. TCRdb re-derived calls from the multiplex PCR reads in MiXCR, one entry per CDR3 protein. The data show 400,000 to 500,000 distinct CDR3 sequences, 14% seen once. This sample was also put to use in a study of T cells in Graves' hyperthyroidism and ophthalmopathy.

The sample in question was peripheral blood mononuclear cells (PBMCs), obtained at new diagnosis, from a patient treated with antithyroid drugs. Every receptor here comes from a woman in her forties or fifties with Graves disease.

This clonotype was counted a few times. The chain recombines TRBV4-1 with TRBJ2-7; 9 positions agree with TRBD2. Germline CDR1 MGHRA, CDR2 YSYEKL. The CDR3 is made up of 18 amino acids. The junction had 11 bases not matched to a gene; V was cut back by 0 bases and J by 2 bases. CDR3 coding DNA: TGCGCCAGCAGCCAAGAGTCTTCGGGGACTAGCTGGACCTACGAGCAGTACTTC. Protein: CASSQESSGTSWTYEQYF.

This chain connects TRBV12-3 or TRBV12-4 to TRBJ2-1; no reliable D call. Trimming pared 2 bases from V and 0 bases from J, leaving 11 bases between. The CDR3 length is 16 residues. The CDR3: CASSLIATRSYNEQFF. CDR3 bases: TGTGCCAGCAGTTTAATCGCCACCCGCTCCTACAATGAGCAGTTCTTC.

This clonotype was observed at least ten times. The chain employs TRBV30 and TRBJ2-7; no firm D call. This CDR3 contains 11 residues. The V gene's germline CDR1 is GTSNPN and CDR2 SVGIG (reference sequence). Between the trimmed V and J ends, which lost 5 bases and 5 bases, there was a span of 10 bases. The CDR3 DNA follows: TGTGCCTGGCGCTTCTCACACGAGCAGTACTTC. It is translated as CAWRFSHEQYF. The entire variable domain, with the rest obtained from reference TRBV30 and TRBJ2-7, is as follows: SQTIHQWPATLVQPVGSPLSLECTVEGTSNPNLYWYRQAAGRGLQLLFYSVGIGQISSEVPQNLSASRPQDRQFILSSKKLLLSDSGFYLCAWRFSHEQYFGPGTRLTVT.

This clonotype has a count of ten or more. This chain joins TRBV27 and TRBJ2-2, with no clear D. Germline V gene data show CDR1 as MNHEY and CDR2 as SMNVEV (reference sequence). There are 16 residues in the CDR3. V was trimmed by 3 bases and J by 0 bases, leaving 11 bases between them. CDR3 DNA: TGTGCCAGCAGTTTGGGTCCAGCAGCGAACACCGGGGAGCTGTTTTTT. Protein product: CASSLGPAANTGELFF.